The present TCR beta chain was sequenced within a study of human T cells and chemical hapten exposure. This clonotype was detected only once. TCRdb reprocessed the RACE reads with MiXCR, giving one entry per CDR3 protein. The sample consists of roughly 100,000 distinct CDR3 sequences, 12% of them appearing once. The sample's time point: pre-sensitization, week 0. Treatment indicated: therapeutic diphenylcyclopropenone sensitization with weekly scalp DPC. Every donor had alopecia and was 18 to 70 years old; all were suitable for DPC. The sample consisted of whole blood, taken in connection with sensitization to the hapten diphenylcyclopropenone (DPC). This receptor was identified in a woman aged 50 to 65 with alopecia areata. Some clones in this sample may be carry-over from other donors' samples.

This chain's CDR3 is CASSLVTQETQYF. The CDR3 DNA reads TGTGCCAGCAGCTTAGTTACGCAAGAGACCCAGTACTTC. V gene TRBV11-2 combines with J gene TRBJ2-5; D not certain. Germline CDR1 reads SGHAT; CDR2 reads FQNNGV. The V and J ends lost 1 base and 2 bases respectively, with 5 bases between them. The CDR3 covers 13 residues.